The subject of this entry is one T cell receptor beta chain. Antigen: not known. The ends lost 6 bases at V and 7 bases at J; junction bases unmatched: 13. There are 16 residues in the CDR3. Germline V gene data show CDR1 as MDHEN and CDR2 as SYDVKM. This record belongs to a study of cytomegalovirus exposure and HLA in healthy donors. The study's findings and limits: Many donors carried some public TCRs, although rarity characterized most TCR sequences. With high specificity and sensitivity, the classifier reportedly diagnosed cytomegalovirus status.

The data were produced by immunoSEQ multiplex PCR, yet TCRdb's version contains in-frame clones alone and is incomplete. The data hold over 200,000 clones, with about 90% observed a single time. From the roughly 120-subject validation cohort, which was separate from the approximately 700-subject first cohort, the donors were drawn. The source is a woman aged 25 to 39 in good health and CMV-seronegative. The rearrangement uses TRBV28 and TRBJ1-3; 9 nucleotides match TRBD1. The sequencing sample was made of PBMCs. CDR3 region: CASRPSAGTGKNTIYF. CDR3 in DNA: TGTGCCAGCAGACCCAGCGCCGGGACAGGGAAGAACACCATATATTTT.